The 15 T cell receptor beta chains presented below share a single source sample, sequenced in a study of blood T cell repertoires in COVID-19. TCRdb's table, derived via immunoSEQ multiplex PCR, lists solely in-frame clones and lacks some. The data show 120,000 or so clones, with around four fifths seen just once and about 12% held by the top ten. Sample: peripheral blood. The source of these receptors is a human donor in a cohort sampled during active COVID-19.

This clone was recorded only once. The chain combines TRBV18 with TRBJ2-3; the match to TRBD1 covers 7 bases. The CDR3 length is 15 residues. J gave up 2 bases and V 8 bases, and 10 bases lay outside the gene matches. CDR1 and CDR2 from the germline V gene are KGHSH and LQKENI. CDR3 DNA sequence: TGTGCCAGCCACGGAGACAGGGTTGACACAGATACGCAGTATTTT. Protein: CASHGDRVDTDTQYF.

This rearrangement joins TRBV3-1 (or the pseudogene TRBV3-2) to TRBJ2-1, with TRBD1 identical over 9 bases. Unmatched junction bases numbered 14, after V lost 3 bases and J lost 2 bases. This CDR3 comprises 19 residues. The V gene's germline CDR1 is LGHDT and CDR2 YNNKEL (reference sequence). CDR3 sequence reads: CASSHHGTGRGTTYNEQFF. The CDR3 coding sequence is TGTGCCAGCAGCCACCACGGGACAGGGCGCGGGACAACCTACAATGAGCAGTTCTTC.

The chain joins TRBV29-1 to TRBJ1-3; maybe TRBD1 (6 bases). The CDR3 contains 13 residues. Trimming removed 6 bases from V and 1 base from J, with 10 bases in between. CDR1 and CDR2 from the germline V gene are SQVTM and ANQGSEA. The CDR3 DNA is TGCAGCGTCGGGGACATGTCTGGAAACACCATATATTTT. Translation: CSVGDMSGNTIYF.

CDR3 coding DNA: TGTGCCAGCAGCTTAGAACTCGGGGGGGTACGTAATTCACCCCTCCACTTT. Protein: CASSLELGGVRNSPLHF. The genes are TRBV7-9 and TRBJ1-6, with D possibly TRBD1 on 5 matching bases. There are 17 residues in the CDR3. Germline lookup yields CDR1 SEHNR and CDR2 FQNEAQ (reference sequence). Between the trimmed V and J ends, which lost 1 base and 6 bases, there was a span of 16 bases.

The rearrangement joins TRBV11-2 to TRBJ2-7, with 9 bases fitting TRBD1. The length of the CDR3 is 15 residues. The ends lost 2 bases at V and 1 base at J; junction bases unmatched: 3. Germline-derived CDR1 and CDR2 are SGHAT and FQNNGV. CDR3 residues: CASSLSTGGSYEQYF. CDR3 bases: TGTGCCAGCAGCTTATCGACAGGGGGGTCCTACGAGCAGTACTTC.

V and J are TRBV3-1 (or the pseudogene TRBV3-2) and TRBJ1-2, with 7 positions matching TRBD1. The CDR3 is 15 amino acids. The V segment lost 4 bases and the J segment 7 bases; nucleotides outside the gene matches: 12. CDR1 LGHDT and CDR2 YNNKEL come from the germline V gene (reference sequence). The CDR3 nucleotides are TGTGCCAGCAGCCCACCGGGACAGAGTGCAGGTGGCTACACCTTC. Its protein is CASSPPGQSAGGYTF.

The genes are TRBV3-1 (or the pseudogene TRBV3-2) and TRBJ1-5, with 7 positions matching TRBD1. The CDR3 is 13 amino acids. The J segment lost 7 bases and the V segment lost 5 bases, leaving 5 bases of the junction unmatched. Germline lookup yields CDR1 LGHDT and CDR2 YNNKEL (reference sequence). This CDR3 reads CASSETGFQPQHF. In DNA, the CDR3 is TGTGCCAGCAGCGAGACAGGGTTCCAGCCCCAGCATTTT.

The CDR3 nucleotides read TGTGCCAGCAGTCAAGGGACAGGAGACGGAAAACTGTTTTTT. This encodes CASSQGTGDGKLFF. The chain couples TRBV7-2 to TRBJ1-4; 8 bases match TRBD1. The CDR3 has 14 residues. The germline V gene encodes CDR1 SGHTA and CDR2 FQGNSA. V shed 6 bases, J shed 10 bases, and the junction held 10 bases outside the gene matches.

The rearrangement links TRBV7-9 to TRBJ2-7; 11 nucleotides match TRBD2. V trimming: 1 base; J trimming: 6 bases; junction bases outside the gene matches: 11. The CDR3 extends over 17 amino acids. The germline gives CDR1 SEHNR, CDR2 FQNEAQ (reference sequence). CDR3: CASSLGVSGGANVEQYF. In DNA form, the CDR3 reads TGTGCCAGCAGCTTAGGGGTTAGCGGGGGGGCCAACGTCGAGCAGTACTTC.

V gene TRBV29-1 combines with J gene TRBJ1-2; 8 bases align to TRBD1. V dropped 5 bases and J dropped 1; count of bases not matched to a gene: 6. From germline, CDR1 is SQVTM and CDR2 ANQGSEA. This CDR3 has 14 residues. In DNA form, the CDR3 reads TGCAGCGTTTTCTGGACAGGGAATAACTATGGCTACACCTTC. Amino acid sequence: CSVFWTGNNYGYTF. Combining the CDR3 with reference TRBV29-1 and TRBJ1-2 gives the whole variable domain SAVISQKPSRDICQRGTSLTIQCQVDSQVTMMFWYRQQPGQSLTLIATANQGSEATYESGFVIDKFPISRPNLTFSTLTVSNMSPEDSSIYLCSVFWTGNNYGYTFGSGTRLTVV.

This chain uses TRBV2 with TRBJ2-3; possible D gene TRBD1, 8 bases. CDR3 length: 16 residues. The germline V gene encodes CDR1 SNHLY and CDR2 FYNNEI. Trimming removed 6 bases at V and 5 bases at J, with 21 bases between. The DNA of the CDR3 is TGTGCCAGCAGAGGGTACCCACAGGGGGGGATAGATACGCAGTATTTT. Amino acids: CASRGYPQGGIDTQYF.

This clone was seen a few times. V usage is TRBV2 and J usage is TRBJ1-5, with TRBD1 identical over 12 bases. This CDR3 is 17 amino acids long. V lost 6 bases to trimming and J lost 2 bases; unmatched junction nucleotides: 8. Germline V gene data show CDR1 as SNHLY and CDR2 as FYNNEI. CDR3: CASRGQGAMWGNQPQHF. The CDR3 DNA sequence: TGTGCCAGCAGGGGACAGGGGGCTATGTGGGGCAATCAGCCCCAGCATTTT.

This chain uses TRBV5-1 with TRBJ2-1, with TRBD2 identical over 8 bases. The CDR3 loop spans 15 amino acids. Germline assignment: CDR1 SGHRS and CDR2 YFSETQ. The junction had 10 bases not matched to a gene; V was cut back by 3 bases and J by 8 bases. Here the CDR3 reads CASSSQTSALDEQFF. CDR3 nucleotide sequence: TGCGCCAGCAGCTCCCAGACTAGCGCTTTGGATGAGCAGTTCTTC.

The rearrangement links TRBV27 to TRBJ2-4; TRBD2 aligns across 7 bases. Per germline, CDR1 MNHEY and CDR2 SMNVEV (reference sequence). The J segment lost 0 bases and the V segment lost 3 bases, leaving 5 bases of the junction unmatched. This CDR3 has 16 amino acids. DNA of the CDR3: TGTGCCAGCAGTTTCCGGGGGGACCTAGCCAAAAACATTCAGTACTTC. Its translation is CASSFRGDLAKNIQYF.

The rearrangement uses TRBV19 and TRBJ1-5, with D uncertain. CDR1 and CDR2 (germline): LNHDA, SQIVND (reference sequence). The CDR3 loop spans 17 amino acids. Deletions cut 3 bases from V and 1 base from J, with 16 bases between. The CDR3 DNA is TGTGCCAGTAGTATGGGCGGACTAATCATAAGCAATCAGCCCCAGCATTTT. Its translation: CASSMGGLIISNQPQHF.